This T cell receptor (beta chain) is drawn from a study of human T cells and chemical hapten exposure. Study-wide background: TCR yield per sample varied, mainly due to pooled library volumes. Whole-study results and caveats: TCRs above 1 in 1000 frequency stayed constant with DPC sensitization.

This clonotype showed up many times. Its specificity is not known. V dropped 0 bases and J dropped 4 bases, with 12 bases sitting between them. CDR1 and CDR2 (germline): SGHRS, YFSETQ. This CDR3 region has 15 residues. The library tagged individual cDNA molecules with unique molecular identifiers. In the authors' methods: Sample TCR totals centred on a median of approximately 96,000, ranging about 23,224 to 700,000. TCRdb recomputed calls from the RACE reads with MiXCR, one row per CDR3 protein. The V and J calls come from TCRdb's annotation, not from the publication. Of 65,000 to 95,000 distinct CDR3 sequences in the sample, around 9.3% were seen once. Regarding time point: healthy volunteer bleed at 6 weeks. Blood, whole and unfractionated, served as the source for total RNA extraction.

Sequenced sample: whole blood. The chain uses TRBV5-1 and TRBJ2-3, with D perhaps TRBD2 (6 bases). The source of this sequence is a female donor in good health. Some clones in this sample may be carry-over from other donors' samples. The CDR3 region is CASSLAVGGADTQYF. The DNA of the CDR3 is TGCGCCAGCAGCTTGGCCGTCGGAGGGGCAGATACGCAGTATTTT.